This T cell receptor beta chain is drawn from a study of cytomegalovirus exposure and HLA in healthy donors. With regard to this clone: Its specificity is not known.

Separation from the approximately 670-subject first cohort characterized the roughly 120-subject validation cohort, to which the donors belonged. Study results and limitations: In the 90 to 150 validation repertoires, just under 95% of cluster scores exceeded 0, per a later analysis. Reports showed the classifier diagnosing cytomegalovirus status with high specificity and sensitivity. Among TCR beta chains, those listed as cytomegalovirus-associated numbered roughly 150.

Assay used: immunoSEQ multiplex PCR; TCRdb lists only in-frame clones, some missing. The table includes 130,000 or so clones, 70% to 90% detected once. Germline CDR1 and CDR2: LNHDA and SQIVND (reference sequence). The CDR3 is made up of 17 amino acids. The V end lost 4 bases, the J end lost 0 bases, and 13 bases lay between the germline ends. The chain recombines TRBV19 with TRBJ2-6; D might be TRBD1 (6 bases). Sequenced input: PBMCs. The sequence came from a woman between 18 and 29 years old in good health and CMV-seronegative. The CDR3 loop is CASSTDSSTSGANVLTF. For the CDR3, the DNA is TGTGCCAGTAGTACGGACAGTTCCACCTCTGGGGCCAACGTCCTGACTTTC.